The T cell receptor beta chain described here comes from a study of somatic mutations in cytotoxic T cells in rheumatoid arthritis. Concerning this clone: What it binds is unknown.

Study-wide results and limits: In rheumatoid arthritis patients, unlike healthy controls, CD8+ clonality rose with age. Antigen specificity of the expanded CD8+ clones was not determined.

Method: immunoSEQ multiplex PCR; TCRdb's copy keeps in-frame clones and lacks some. The data hold approximately 12,000 clones, with about four fifths observed a single time. Germline lookup yields CDR1 MGHRA and CDR2 YSYEKL. The junction had 13 bases not matched to a gene; V was cut back by 6 bases and J by 6 bases. This CDR3 contains 18 residues. This sequence was found in an adult with rheumatoid arthritis. The specimen was CD8+ T cells sorted from blood. The genes are TRBV4-1 and TRBJ2-1; 14 bases match TRBD2. The CDR3 is CASRTNIGGLAGGNEQFF. Here the CDR3 DNA reads TGCGCCAGCAGGACGAATATTGGCGGACTAGCGGGAGGCAATGAGCAGTTCTTC.